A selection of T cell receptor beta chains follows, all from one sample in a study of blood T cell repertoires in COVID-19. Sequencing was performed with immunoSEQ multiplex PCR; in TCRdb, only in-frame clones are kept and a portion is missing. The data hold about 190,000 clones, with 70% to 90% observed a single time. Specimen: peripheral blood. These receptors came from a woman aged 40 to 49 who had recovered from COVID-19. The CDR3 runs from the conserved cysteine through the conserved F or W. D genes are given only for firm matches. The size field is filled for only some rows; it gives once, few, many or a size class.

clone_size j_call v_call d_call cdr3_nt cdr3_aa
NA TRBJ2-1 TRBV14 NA TGTGCCAGCAGCCCATGGACAGCCCAATCATACAATGAGCAGTTCTTC CASSPWTAQSYNEQFF
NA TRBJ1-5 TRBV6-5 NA TGTGCCAGCAGTCCCTCGGGTGGGACTAATCAGCCCCAGCATTTT CASSPSGGTNQPQHF
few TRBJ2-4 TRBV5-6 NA TGTGCCAGCAGTCCCCCAGCGGCCAAAAACATTCAGTACTTC CASSPPAAKNIQYF
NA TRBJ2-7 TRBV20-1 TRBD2 TGCAGTGCTAGTAGACTGGCTAGCGGGCCATACGAGCAGTACTTC CSASRLASGPYEQYF
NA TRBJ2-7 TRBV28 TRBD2 TGTGCCAGCAGTTACGGCGGGAGGGCCAACGAGCAGTACTTC CASSYGGRANEQYF
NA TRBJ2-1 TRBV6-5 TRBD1 TGTGCCAGCAGTAGTCGGACAGGGGGTGTTGAGCAGTTCTTC CASSSRTGGVEQFF
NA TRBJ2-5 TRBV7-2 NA TGTGCCAGCAGCCTGGGACTTCGCACCGGGGAGACCCAGTACTTC CASSLGLRTGETQYF
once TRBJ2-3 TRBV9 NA TGTGCCAGCAGCGTAGAAGTAGTTCCAGATACGCAGTATTTT CASSVEVVPDTQYF
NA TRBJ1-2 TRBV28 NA TGTGCCAGCAGTTGGATTGGGGGGGAAGGCTATGGCTACACCTTC CASSWIGGEGYGYTF
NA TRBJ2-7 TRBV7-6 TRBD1 TGTGCCAGCAGCTTAGGCGACAGGGGCGAGCAGTACTTC CASSLGDRGEQYF
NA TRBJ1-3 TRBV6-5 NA TGTGCCAGCATCCGGGAGTCTGGAAACACCATATATTTT CASIRESGNTIYF
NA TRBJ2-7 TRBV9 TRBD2 TGTGCCAGCAGCGTCACCTCTAGCGGCCACGAGCAGTACTTC CASSVTSSGHEQYF
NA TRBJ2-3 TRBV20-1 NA TGCAGTGCTGAGACTAGAGATACGCAGTATTTT CSAETRDTQYF
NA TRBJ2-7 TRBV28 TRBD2 TGTGCCAGCAGCAATAGCGGGAGAACGTACGAGCAGTACTTC CASSNSGRTYEQYF
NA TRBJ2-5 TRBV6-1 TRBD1 TGTGCCAGCAGTGTCACCGGGACAGGGAATGGAGAGACCCAGTACTTC CASSVTGTGNGETQYF
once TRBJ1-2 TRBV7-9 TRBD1 TGTGCCAGCAGCATGACAGGGGACCGCGGCTACACCTTC CASSMTGDRGYTF
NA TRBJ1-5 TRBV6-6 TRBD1 TGTGCCAGCAGTTTAACCGGGACAGGGTCCCCTCAGCCCCAGCATTTT CASSLTGTGSPQPQHF
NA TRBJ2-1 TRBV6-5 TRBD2 TGTGCCGAAGGGACGCGGGAGCCATACAATGAGCAGTTCTTC CAEGTREPYNEQFF
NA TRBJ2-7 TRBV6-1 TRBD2 TGTGCCAGCAGTGAAAGGTGGGGGACTAGCGGGAGTAGCGAGCAGTACTTC CASSERWGTSGSSEQYF
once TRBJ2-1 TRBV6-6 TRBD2 TGTGCCAGCAGTGCGAACCCGGGACTAGCGGCAATTAAACCGTTCTTC CASSANPGLAAIKPFF
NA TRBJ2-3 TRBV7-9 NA TGTGCCAGCAGCTTAGAGGGGAGCACAGATACGCAGTATTTT CASSLEGSTDTQYF
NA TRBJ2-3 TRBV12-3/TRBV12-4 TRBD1 TGTGCCAGCAGACCCGATCGGGACAGTTCGTATTTT CASRPDRDSSYF
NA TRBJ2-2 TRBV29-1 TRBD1 TGCAGCGTTGAAGGGACAGGGGCCCTGGAGCTGTTTTTT CSVEGTGALELFF
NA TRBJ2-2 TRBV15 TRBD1 TGTGCCACCAGCAGCGGTAGTACAGGGGGCTCCGGGGAGCTGTTTTTT CATSSGSTGGSGELFF
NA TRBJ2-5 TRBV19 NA TGTGCCAGTAGCCTCCTCCAAGAGACCCAGTACTTC CASSLLQETQYF
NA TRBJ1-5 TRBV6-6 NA TGTGCCAGCAGCCGCAGGGAAAGCAATCAGCCCCAGCATTTT CASSRRESNQPQHF
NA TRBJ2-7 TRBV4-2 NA TGTGCCAGCAGCCAAGAGAGGGCAGTCGAGCAGTACTTC CASSQERAVEQYF
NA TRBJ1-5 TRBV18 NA TGTGCCAGCTCCCTCGGACAGCTTAGCAATCAGCCCCAGCATTTT CASSLGQLSNQPQHF
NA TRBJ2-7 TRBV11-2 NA TGTGCCAGCAGCCACGGTGGGGGCCAGTACGAGCAGTACTTC CASSHGGGQYEQYF
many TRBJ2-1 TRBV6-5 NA TGTGCCAGCAGTCTTTTACTTTTTCCTAATGAGCAGTTCTTC CASSLLLFPNEQFF
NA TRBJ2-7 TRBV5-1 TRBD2 TGCGCCAGCAGCCAAGGGACTAGCGGGAGTTACGAGCAGTACTTC CASSQGTSGSYEQYF
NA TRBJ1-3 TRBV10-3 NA TGTGCCATCAGGCCGGGGTCGAGTACTGACACCATATATTTT CAIRPGSSTDTIYF
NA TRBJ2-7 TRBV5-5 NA TGTGCCAGCAGCTTGCACAGGGCGGATTCAAGCTCCTACGAGCAGTACTTC CASSLHRADSSSYEQYF
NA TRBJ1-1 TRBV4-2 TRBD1 TGTGCCAGCAGCCAGGGGACAGGGACCACTGAAGCTTTCTTT CASSQGTGTTEAFF
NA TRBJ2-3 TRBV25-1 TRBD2 TGTGCCAGCAGCAAACTAGCGGGGTTCACAGATACGCAGTATTTT CASSKLAGFTDTQYF
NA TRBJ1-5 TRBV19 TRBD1 TGTGCCAGTAGCCAAGACAGGGCCGTTCCAAAGCCCCAGCATTTT CASSQDRAVPKPQHF
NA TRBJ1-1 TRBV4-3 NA TGCGCCAGCAGCCAACGGGACAATGGTTACCGAAGCGCTGAAGCTTTCTTT CASSQRDNGYRSAEAFF
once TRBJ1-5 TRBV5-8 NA TGTGCCAGCAGCCTGAAAAGACAGGATTATAGCAATCAGCCCCAGCATTTT CASSLKRQDYSNQPQHF
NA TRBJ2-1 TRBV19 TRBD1 TGTGCCAGTAGTAGCCCGGGACAGGGCTACAATGAGCAGTTCTTC CASSSPGQGYNEQFF
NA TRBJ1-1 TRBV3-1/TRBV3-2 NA TGTGCCAGCAGCGTACAGGGTAGGACTGAAGCTTTCTTT CASSVQGRTEAFF
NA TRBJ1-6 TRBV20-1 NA TGCAGTGCTAGTGGGTCCTCGGGCTCCTATAATTCACCCCTCCACTTT CSASGSSGSYNSPLHF
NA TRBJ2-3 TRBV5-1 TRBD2 TGCGCCAGCAGCCGCGGGGCTAGCGGTCTTGGGGGAGATACGCAGTATTTT CASSRGASGLGGDTQYF
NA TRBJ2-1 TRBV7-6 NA TGTGCCAGCAGCAAAGGACACGTCAATGGCAATGAGCAGTTCTTC CASSKGHVNGNEQFF
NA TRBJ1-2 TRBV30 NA TGTGCCTGGAGTTACCAGGGTGTATACTACACCTTC CAWSYQGVYYTF
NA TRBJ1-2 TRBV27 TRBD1 TGTGCCAGCAGTAGCGGGACAGGGGTCTATGGCTACACCTTC CASSSGTGVYGYTF
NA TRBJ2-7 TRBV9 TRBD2 TGTGCCAGCAGCGTAGAATCCGGGGGGGACTCCTACGAGCAGTACTTC CASSVESGGDSYEQYF
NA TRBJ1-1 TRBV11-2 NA TGTGCCAGCAGCTTAGGACAGTACTCAATCGAAGCTTTCTTT CASSLGQYSIEAFF
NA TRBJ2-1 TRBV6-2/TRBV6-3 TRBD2 TGTGCCAGCAGTTACCCCCCCATAGCGGGGTCGAGCTCCTACAATGAGCAGTTCTTC CASSYPPIAGSSSYNEQFF
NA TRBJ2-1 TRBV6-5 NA TGTGCCAGCAGTTACTCGGCCCGGGGTGAGCAGTTCTTC CASSYSARGEQFF
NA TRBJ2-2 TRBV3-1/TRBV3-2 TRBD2 TGTGCCAGCAGCCACGGGGGGGGCGGCTACACCGGGGAGCTGTTTTTT CASSHGGGGYTGELFF
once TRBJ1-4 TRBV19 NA TGTGCCAGTCACAACTGGGGCAATGAAAAACTGTTTTTT CASHNWGNEKLFF
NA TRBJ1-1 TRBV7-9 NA TGTGCCAGCAGCTTAGAGGAGCCAGTTGAAGCTTTCTTT CASSLEEPVEAFF
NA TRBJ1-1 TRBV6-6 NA TGTGCCAGCAGTTACTCGGAGGGGAGGACTGAAGCTTTCTTT CASSYSEGRTEAFF
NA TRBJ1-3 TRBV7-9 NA TGTGCCAGCAGCTTAGTTCTGTTGAGCTCTGGAAACACCATATATTTT CASSLVLLSSGNTIYF
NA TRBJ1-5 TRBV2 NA TGTGCCAGCAGTCGCCCACCCCAGGGGTATCAGGATCAGCCCCAGCATTTT CASSRPPQGYQDQPQHF